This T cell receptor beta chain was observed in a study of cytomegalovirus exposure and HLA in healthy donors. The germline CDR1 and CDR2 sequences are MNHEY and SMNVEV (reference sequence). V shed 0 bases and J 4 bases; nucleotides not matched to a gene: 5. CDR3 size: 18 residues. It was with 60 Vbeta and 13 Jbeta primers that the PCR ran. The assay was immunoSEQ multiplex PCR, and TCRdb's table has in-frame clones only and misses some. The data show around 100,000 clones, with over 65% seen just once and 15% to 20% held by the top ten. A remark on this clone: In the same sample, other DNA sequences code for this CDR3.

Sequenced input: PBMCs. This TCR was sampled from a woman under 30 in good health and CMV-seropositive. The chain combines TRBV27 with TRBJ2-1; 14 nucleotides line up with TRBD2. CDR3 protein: CASSLSRLAGGTYNEQFF. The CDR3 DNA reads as TGTGCCAGCAGTTTATCGCGACTAGCGGGGGGGACGTACAATGAGCAGTTCTTC.